A single sample is the source of the 18 T cell receptor beta chains below, sequenced in a study of beta chain bispecific antibodies for T cell cancers. T cells were expanded from blood mononuclear cells for 3 to 4 days with anti-CD3 OKT3 or CD3/CD28 beads. One entry per CDR3 protein results from TCRdb running MiXCR on the 5' RACE reads. In the table there are just over 20,000 distinct CDR3 sequences, less than 3% of which are singletons. The study, taken as a whole, reports: Most targeted TRBV signal came from the leukemia cell line cells, not normal T cells.

Antigens of these TCRs are unknown. The sequencing input was healthy donor T cells cultured with leukemia cells. The source is a human donor in good health. Some clones in this sample may be carry-over from other donors' samples.

This clonotype was counted many times. The chain employs TRBV2 and TRBJ2-1; 9 positions agree with TRBD2. This CDR3 has 15 residues. The J segment lost 0 bases and the V segment lost 7 bases, leaving 4 bases of the junction unmatched. Germline loops: CDR1 SNHLY, CDR2 FYNNEI. CDR3 in DNA: TGTGCCAGCACCCTAGCGGGGTTCTCCTACAATGAGCAGTTCTTC. It encodes CASTLAGFSYNEQFF.

By frequency in the sample, this clonotype is medium-sized. The V gene is TRBV13, the J gene TRBJ2-7; D remains ambiguous. The CDR3 spans 11 residues. Trimming removed 4 bases at V and 2 bases at J, with 3 bases between. CDR1 and CDR2 from the germline V gene are PRHDT and FYEKMQ (reference sequence). Here the CDR3 reads CASSSTYEQYF. The CDR3 nucleotides are TGTGCCAGCAGCTCCACCTACGAGCAGTACTTC. Drawing the rest from reference TRBV13 and TRBJ2-7, the complete variable domain is AAGVIQSPRHLIKEKRETATLKCYPIPRHDTVYWYQQGPGQDPQFLISFYEKMQSDKGSIPDRFSAQQFSDYHSELNMSSLELGDSALYFCASSSTYEQYFGPGTRLTVT.

This clonotype appeared many times. The chain recombines TRBV27 with TRBJ1-2, with 8 bases aligning to TRBD1. The CDR3 has 14 amino acids. Germline trimming cut 6 bases from V and 7 bases from J; bases unmatched to any gene: 10. Germline V lookup: CDR1 MNHEY, CDR2 SMNVEV (reference sequence). The CDR3 nucleotides are TGTGCCAGCAGGCCCGGCAGGGGGCCGGGTGGCTACACCTTC. Its protein is CASRPGRGPGGYTF.

The sample holds a few counts of this clonotype. The rearrangement uses TRBV19 and TRBJ2-3; TRBD2 might be the D (5 bases). The CDR3 sequence is 14 residues long. CDR1 is LNHDA and CDR2 is SQIVND in the germline V gene (reference sequence). V lost 9 bases and J lost 6, with 19 bases in between. Written as DNA, the CDR3 is TGTGCCAGCGCCCAGAGGGCCGCTCGGGATACGCAGTATTTT. Amino acid sequence: CASAQRAARDTQYF.

This clonotype was counted many times. The V and J genes are TRBV11-2 and TRBJ1-6, with D unclear. V lost 3 bases and J lost 4, with 7 bases in between. The V gene's germline CDR1 is SGHAT and CDR2 FQNNGV. This CDR3 has 14 residues. The CDR3 sequence is CASSFGVYNSPLHF. For the CDR3, the DNA is TGTGCCAGCAGCTTTGGGGTTTATAATTCACCCCTCCACTTT.

This clonotype was seen only a few times. This chain uses TRBV7-8 with TRBJ2-3; D not resolved. The CDR3 spans 16 residues. Trimming took 4 bases from V and 0 from J, leaving 14 bases between them. In germline, CDR1 is SGHVS, CDR2 FQNEAQ. CDR3 DNA sequence: TGTGCCAGCAGCTCCCAGGCAGCCTATAGCACAGATACGCAGTATTTT. Protein: CASSSQAAYSTDTQYF.

This clonotype was counted ten times or more. CDR3 bases: TGTGCCAGCAGCGTGGGACAGCCCGGGGAGCTGTTTTTT. Amino acids: CASSVGQPGELFF. The chain employs TRBV7-9 and TRBJ2-2, with 7 bases lining up with TRBD1. The CDR3 extends over 13 amino acids. Germline V gives CDR1 SEHNR, CDR2 FQNEAQ (reference sequence). V shed 5 bases, J shed 6 bases, and the junction held 3 bases outside the gene matches.

The gene calls are TRBV2 and TRBJ2-2, with 9 bases matching TRBD2. Germline V gene data show CDR1 as SNHLY and CDR2 as FYNNEI. Germline trimming cut 9 bases from V and 1 base from J; bases unmatched to any gene: 6. This CDR3 comprises 15 residues. The CDR3 loop is CASRAGGLNTGELFF. CDR3 nucleotides: TGTGCCAGTCGAGCGGGGGGACTGAACACCGGGGAGCTGTTTTTT.

This clonotype was observed many times. This chain uses TRBV12-3 or TRBV12-4 with TRBJ1-1, with unresolved D. Trimming took 1 base from V and 0 from J, leaving 6 bases between them. CDR3 length: 14 amino acids. The DNA for the CDR3 is TGTGCCAGCAGTTTAGGTCAGTTGAACACTGAAGCTTTCTTT. It specifies CASSLGQLNTEAFF.

The table lists this clonotype with many counts. V and J are TRBV18 and TRBJ2-7, with 7 bases identical to TRBD2. The germline gives CDR1 KGHSH, CDR2 LQKENI. The CDR3 loop spans 14 amino acids. V was pared by 4 bases and J by 5 bases, with 8 bases of the junction left unmatched. In DNA, the CDR3 is TGTGCCAGCTCACGAGGGACTACGAGCGACGAGCAGTACTTC. As protein: CASSRGTTSDEQYF.

CDR3 nucleotides: TGCAGTGCTACCCAGACGGGGGGCGCGGAGACCCAGTACTTC. Encoded protein: CSATQTGGAETQYF. The V and J genes are TRBV20-1 and TRBJ2-5; tentatively, D is TRBD2 (7 bases). Trimming took 4 bases from V and 5 from J, leaving 17 bases between them. Germline assignment: CDR1 DFQATT and CDR2 SNEGSKA (reference sequence). This CDR3 is built from 14 residues.

The sample holds many counts of this clonotype. An end of the junction differs from the germline gene, which may be a read error. This rearrangement joins TRBV7-9 to TRBJ1-1; a possible D gene is TRBD1 (6 bases). CDR3 size: 16 residues. The germline V gene has CDR1 SEHNR and CDR2 FQNEAQ (reference sequence). The CDR3 reads CASSPFQTGYQDTRIF. The CDR3 DNA reads as TGTGCCAGCAGCCCCTTCCAAACAGGGTATCAGGATACTCGGATCTTT.

In this sample, this clonotype turned up many times. This chain connects TRBV7-9 to TRBJ2-1; D call uncertain. Germline loops: CDR1 SEHNR, CDR2 FQNEAQ (reference sequence). Trimming pared 1 base from V and 7 bases from J, leaving 11 bases between. CDR3 length: 14 amino acids. CDR3 DNA sequence: TGTGCCAGCAGCTTAGTAACGGGTGGGAATGAGCAGTTCTTC. It yields the protein CASSLVTGGNEQFF.

This clonotype ranks as medium-sized. CDR3 residues: CASSPEVGSGELFF. The DNA of the CDR3 is TGCGCCAGCAGCCCCGAAGTGGGATCCGGGGAGCTGTTTTTT. The chain uses TRBV5-1 and TRBJ2-2, with D uncertain. V gave up 4 bases and J gave up 6 bases, with 13 bases separating them. CDR3 length: 14 residues. Germline V gene lookup returns CDR1 SGHRS and CDR2 YFSETQ.

This clonotype was recorded at least ten times. V gene TRBV6-2 or TRBV6-3 combines with J gene TRBJ2-7; D is unresolved. This CDR3 has 13 amino acids. V shed 4 bases and J shed 3 bases, with 10 bases lying between them. Germline values: CDR1 MNHEY, CDR2 SVGEGT. Written as DNA, the CDR3 is TGTGCCAGCAGTTGGAGCATAGACTACGAGCAGTACTTC. Translated, it gives CASSWSIDYEQYF.

This clonotype has a count of ten or more. This chain joins TRBV7-8 and TRBJ1-2, with D possibly matching TRBD1 (5 bases). The CDR3 spans 14 residues. Germline-derived CDR1 and CDR2 are SGHVS and FQNEAQ. With 1 base removed from V and 8 bases from J, the gap between germline ends came to 14 bases. In DNA form, the CDR3 reads TGTGCCAGCAGCTTAGTGAAGGGGCCGGAGGGCTACACCTTC. As protein: CASSLVKGPEGYTF.

This clonotype came up many times. This rearrangement joins TRBV12-3 or TRBV12-4 to TRBJ1-5; tentatively, D is TRBD1 (5 bases). The CDR3 runs 11 residues. V shed 4 bases and J shed 7 bases, with 5 bases lying between them. The DNA of the CDR3 is TGTGCCAGCAGTTCAGGGCAGCCCCAGCATTTT. The encoded protein is CASSSGQPQHF.

The V call is TRBV19, the J call TRBJ2-7; no definite D call. V was cut by 1 base and J by 0 bases, with 4 bases left in between. The CDR3 consists of 13 residues. Germline V gene data show CDR1 as LNHDA and CDR2 as SQIVND (reference sequence). As DNA, the CDR3 is TGTGCCAGTAGTATAGGGGACTCCTACGAGCAGTACTTC. Translation: CASSIGDSYEQYF.